Each of the 23 T cell receptor beta chains below was sequenced from the same sample in a study of T cells in Graves' hyperthyroidism and ophthalmopathy. Regions amplified from RNA transcripts were the TCR beta CDR3 regions. First-round RT-PCR targeting the TCR CDR3 was performed with the HTBI primer set. TCRdb reprocessed the multiplex PCR reads via MiXCR and lists one record per CDR3 protein. The sample includes about 570,000 distinct CDR3 sequences, 46% of them seen just once. The specimen sequenced was peripheral blood or thyroid tissue (not recorded which). The receptors stem from an adult woman with Graves' disease, either hyperthyroidism or ophthalmopathy (not recorded which).

This clonotype has more than one count but fewer than ten. This rearrangement joins TRBV25-1 to TRBJ1-1; D remains ambiguous. CDR1 MGHDK and CDR2 SYGVNS come from the germline V gene. V lost 2 bases, J lost 1 base, and 8 bases lay in between. The CDR3 loop spans 14 amino acids. The CDR3 DNA sequence: TGTGCCAGCAGTGAACCGGGCCGGAACACTGAAGCTTTCTTT. Translation gives CASSEPGRNTEAFF.

This clonotype was observed a few times. The chain is built from TRBV29-1 and TRBJ2-5; maybe TRBD1 (6 bases). This CDR3 has 14 residues. Germline assignment: CDR1 SQVTM and CDR2 ANQGSEA. Trimming shortened V by 7 bases and J by 4 bases, and 19 bases separated the two germline ends. CDR3 region: CSAAPGQARETQYF. The DNA for the CDR3 is TGCAGCGCCGCTCCGGGACAAGCCAGAGAGACCCAGTACTTC.

This clonotype was recorded many times. This chain connects TRBV12-3 or TRBV12-4 to TRBJ1-2; TRBD1 matches at 7 bases. CDR3 length: 13 residues. The ends lost 3 bases at V and 4 bases at J; junction bases unmatched: 2. The CDR3 sequence: CASSFNRGYGYTF. CDR3 nucleotides: TGTGCCAGCAGTTTTAACAGGGGCTATGGCTACACCTTC.

A remark on this clonotype: Mismatch with germline at one junction end may stem from a read error. V and J are TRBV7-9 and TRBJ1-6; D not resolved. Germline assignment: CDR1 SEHNR and CDR2 FQNEAQ (reference sequence). There are 15 residues in the CDR3. This CDR3 reads CVSSFYTNEALHLHF. The CDR3 coding sequence is TGTGTCAGCAGTTTTTACACGAACGAGGCCCTACACCTCCACTTT.

This clonotype was detected once. The chain joins TRBV25-1 to TRBJ1-3; D ambiguous. Trimming took 8 bases from V and 0 from J, leaving 11 bases between them. CDR3 length: 14 residues. Germline values: CDR1 MGHDK, CDR2 SYGVNS. CDR3 loop: CASPPGFSGNTIYF. The CDR3 DNA sequence: TGTGCCAGCCCTCCCGGATTCTCTGGAAACACCATATATTTT.

Ten or more counts support this clonotype. The gene calls are TRBV6-6 and TRBJ1-1; D is undetermined. Germline lookup yields CDR1 MNHNY and CDR2 SVGAGI (reference sequence). The CDR3 runs to 14 residues. V shed 4 bases and J shed 0 bases, with 9 bases lying between them. The CDR3 sequence is CASSFDFMNTEAFF. The CDR3, as DNA: TGTGCCAGCAGTTTTGACTTTATGAACACTGAAGCTTTCTTT.

This clonotype was seen a handful of times. The chain is built from TRBV2 and TRBJ2-7; 9 nucleotides align to TRBD2. Germline V gene sequence: CDR1 SNHLY, CDR2 FYNNEI. V lost 4 bases, J lost 6 bases, and 4 bases stayed unmatched. The CDR3 has 13 residues. The CDR3 sequence is CASSVGTSREQYF. Here the CDR3 DNA reads TGTGCCAGCAGTGTAGGGACTAGCCGCGAGCAGTACTTC.

This clonotype was detected ten times or more. The chain is built from TRBV29-1 and TRBJ2-7; 7 nucleotides agree with TRBD2. This CDR3 region has 13 residues. Germline V gene sequence: CDR1 SQVTM, CDR2 ANQGSEA. V lost 7 bases to trimming and J lost 0 bases; unmatched junction nucleotides: 6. This CDR3 reads CSGGGTSSYEQYF. As DNA, the CDR3 is TGCAGCGGGGGGGGGACCTCCTCCTACGAGCAGTACTTC.

V and J are TRBV7-2 and TRBJ1-3; D uncertain. V gave up 5 bases and J gave up 7 bases, with 12 bases separating them. This CDR3 contains 13 residues. CDR1 and CDR2 from the germline V gene are SGHTA and FQGNSA. The CDR3 loop reads CASSHGVRNTIYF. The DNA for the CDR3 is TGTGCCAGCAGCCACGGGGTGCGGAACACCATATATTTT. Together with reference TRBV7-2 and TRBJ1-3, the CDR3 gives the full variable domain: GAGVSQSPSNKVTEKGKDVELRCDPISGHTALYWYRQSLGQGLEFLIYFQGNSAPDKSGLPSDRFSAERTGGSVSTLTIQRTQQEDSAVYLCASSHGVRNTIYFGEGSWLTVV.

The table lists this clonotype with many counts. The chain recombines TRBV2 with TRBJ1-3, with D uncertain. V lost 3 bases to trimming and J lost 5 bases, with 14 bases between them. Germline CDR1 reads SNHLY; CDR2 reads FYNNEI. The CDR3 covers 15 residues. CDR3 nucleotides: TGTGCCAGCAGTGATTCGATGGGGTCGAGAAACACCATATATTTT. Translated: CASSDSMGSRNTIYF.

The sample holds many counts of this clonotype. This chain links TRBV9 with TRBJ1-3; TRBD1 is a possible D gene (5 bases). The CDR3 has 15 amino acids. V shed 3 bases and J shed 8 bases, with 18 bases lying between them. The V gene's germline CDR1 is SGDLS and CDR2 YYNGEE. CDR3 residues: CASSGTGTEVHTIYF. The CDR3 region has the DNA TGTGCCAGCAGCGGCACCGGGACGGAGGTTCACACCATATATTTT.

The chain recombines TRBV20-1 with TRBJ2-2; TRBD2 matches 11 bases. Germline V gene lookup returns CDR1 DFQATT and CDR2 SNEGSKA (reference sequence). CDR3 length equals 16 residues. V shed 2 bases, J shed 6 bases, and the junction held 8 bases outside the gene matches. CDR3 sequence (DNA): TGCAGTGCTAGAACTACTAGCGGGGGAGGACCCGGGGAGCTGTTTTTT. Translating it yields CSARTTSGGGPGELFF.

The chain uses TRBV19 and TRBJ2-5; the match to TRBD2 covers 8 bases. With V trimmed by 5 bases and J by 0 bases, 8 bases remained unmatched. Germline loops: CDR1 LNHDA, CDR2 SQIVND (reference sequence). The CDR3 has 16 residues. The CDR3 DNA reads as TGTGCCAGTAGTCTGTTCGGCGGGGGGAACCAAGAGACCCAGTACTTC. It specifies CASSLFGGGNQETQYF.

In its sample, this clonotype was seen many times. For the CDR3, the DNA is TGTGCCAGCTGTAAGGGCAGAGAGACCCAGTACTTC. Translation gives CASCKGRETQYF. This chain connects TRBV6-5 to TRBJ2-5; D is unclear. This CDR3 comprises 12 residues. V lost 8 bases and J lost 4, with 11 bases in between. Germline CDR1 and CDR2: MNHEY and SVGAGI.

There are many counts of this clonotype. The chain employs TRBV7-2 and TRBJ1-6, with 10 bases lining up with TRBD1. With 6 bases clipped from V and 9 bases from J, the junction kept 11 bases outside the gene matches. Germline V CDR1 and CDR2: SGHTA, FQGNSA. This CDR3 spans 16 amino acids. The CDR3 region has the DNA TGTGCCAGCAGACAGGCCCCGGGACAGGGGTTTTCACCCCTCCACTTT. It encodes CASRQAPGQGFSPLHF.

A remark on this clonotype: Germline is not matched at one junction end, which may reflect a read error. This chain connects TRBV15 to TRBJ2-5, with D uncertain. The germline gives CDR1 LNHNV, CDR2 YYDKDF (reference sequence). The CDR3 length is 14 residues. CDR3 in DNA: TGTGCCACCAGCTCCAGAGGAGTGCAGGAGACCCGGTACTTC. The encoded protein is CATSSRGVQETRYF.

The chain has TRBV3-1 and TRBJ2-3; D is uncertain. V gave up 0 bases and J gave up 6 bases, with 16 bases separating them. The length of the CDR3 is 16 residues. CDR1 is LGHDT and CDR2 is YNNKEL in the germline V gene (reference sequence). The CDR3 bases are TGTGCCAGCAGCCAAGACTACCCATATGACACGGATACGCAGTATTTT. This codes for CASSQDYPYDTDTQYF.

The rearrangement links TRBV11-2 to TRBJ2-7, with D possibly matching TRBD2 (6 bases). Trimming pared 5 bases from V and 6 bases from J, leaving 14 bases between. Germline CDR1 reads SGHAT; CDR2 reads FQNNGV. The CDR3 has 13 residues. The CDR3 nucleotides read TGTGCCAGCAGCCCCTTGGGGGGTTTCGAGCAGTACTTC. Translated, it gives CASSPLGGFEQYF.

This clonotype has more than one count but fewer than ten. The V gene is TRBV7-9, the J gene TRBJ1-1; D not certain. Trimming stripped 5 bases from V and 5 bases from J, with 12 bases between. The CDR3 runs 13 residues. CDR1 SEHNR and CDR2 FQNEAQ come from the germline V gene (reference sequence). The CDR3 DNA reads TGTGCCAGCAGCCCATCCCGTTTGACTGAAGCTTTCTTT. The encoded protein is CASSPSRLTEAFF.

This clonotype was observed at least ten times. The gene calls are TRBV20-1 and TRBJ1-6; no reliable D call. CDR1 and CDR2 from the germline V gene are DFQATT and SNEGSKA (reference sequence). The CDR3 runs 12 residues. CDR3 in amino acids: CTLTRGNSPLHF. The CDR3 nucleotides are TGCACCCTGACCCGAGGGAATTCACCCCTCCACTTT.

The table lists this clonotype with many counts. The chain carries TRBV5-6 and TRBJ2-2; tentative D call: TRBD2 (7 bases). The germline V gene has CDR1 SGHDT and CDR2 YYEEEE. Trimming pared 7 bases from V and 4 bases from J, leaving 17 bases between. The CDR3 is made up of 15 amino acids. CDR3 nucleotides: TGTGCCAGCTCACCCGGGGGGCCCGCCACCGGGGAGCTGTTTTTT. It specifies CASSPGGPATGELFF.

The chain employs TRBV5-1 and TRBJ1-1; D uncertain. Trimming took off 0 bases at V and 8 bases at J, with 8 bases between the two ends. CDR1 and CDR2 (germline): SGHRS, YFSETQ. This CDR3 region has 12 residues. Here the CDR3 DNA reads TGCGCCAGCAGCTTGGAAAGCGGGGAAGCTTTCTTT. This codes for CASSLESGEAFF.

V gene TRBV7-9 combines with J gene TRBJ1-2, with no clear D. Deletions cut 7 bases from V and 6 bases from J, with 15 bases between. CDR1 is SEHNR and CDR2 is FQNEAQ in the germline V gene (reference sequence). The CDR3 sequence is 13 residues long. The CDR3, as DNA: TGTGCCAGCATGTCGTATGTGGGGAATGGCTACACCTTC. Amino acid sequence: CASMSYVGNGYTF.